The 25 T cell receptor beta chains reported below all come from one sample, sequenced in a study of human T cells and chemical hapten exposure (dated by TCRdb to the early 2020s). Libraries were prepared through RACE. The run used a NextSeq 500. TCRdb handled the public reads itself, with Q25 trimming in fastp and clone calling in MiXCR, and kept productive beta chains. Each CDR3 protein gets just one entry, which takes the most common genes and DNA from the rows behind it. Recorded for this sample are 65,000 to 95,000 distinct CDR3 sequences; about 6.6% of them occurred a single time. 1.3% of the sample is taken by the ten largest. This specimen's time point label, interpreted: patch test 2, 6 weeks after DPC sensitization. The treatment or condition label here, explained by the study, means: therapeutic diphenylcyclopropenone sensitization with weekly scalp DPC. Sample: whole blood, taken in connection with sensitization to the hapten diphenylcyclopropenone (DPC). These receptors originate from a woman in her twenties or thirties with alopecia areata. Some clones in this sample may be carry-over from other donors' samples.

The table lists this clonotype with a few counts. The chain uses TRBV6-2 or TRBV6-3 and TRBJ2-7; TRBD1 matches at 9 bases. The CDR3 has 15 residues. J gave up 6 bases and V 8 bases, and 14 bases lay outside the gene matches. Germline V gives CDR1 MNHEY, CDR2 SVGEGT. In DNA form, the CDR3 reads TGTGCCAGCGATGGCGCGGGACAGGGCGAGTTCGAGCAGTACTTC. Protein sequence: CASDGAGQGEFEQYF.

Ten or more counts support this clonotype. The chain uses TRBV20-1 and TRBJ2-3, with D unclear. Germline lookup yields CDR1 DFQATT and CDR2 SNEGSKA (reference sequence). This CDR3 spans 14 amino acids. Trimming stripped 5 bases from V and 0 bases from J, with 12 bases between. CDR3 DNA: TGCAGTGCTCGTCAAGACTCTAGCACAGATACGCAGTATTTT. Encoded protein: CSARQDSSTDTQYF.

This chain connects TRBV3-1 to TRBJ1-6; D is perhaps TRBD1 (6 bases). This CDR3 has 14 amino acids. CDR1 and CDR2 from the germline V gene are LGHDT and YNNKEL (reference sequence). V lost 4 bases to trimming and J lost 11 bases, with 15 bases between them. The CDR3 DNA sequence: TGTGCCAGCAGCCCTGGACAGCGAGGTCCACCCCTCCACTTT. Translating it yields CASSPGQRGPPLHF. The variable domain in full, completed from reference TRBV3-1 and TRBJ1-6, reads DTAVSQTPKYLVTQMGNDKSIKCEQNLGHDTMYWYKQDSKKFLKIMFSYNNKELIINETVPNRFSPKSPDKAHLNLHINSLELGDSAVYFCASSPGQRGPPLHFGNGTRLTVT.

Concerning this clonotype: The junction departs from the called germline gene at one end, perhaps through a read error. This chain connects TRBV6-7 to TRBJ2-3; D ambiguous. TRBV6-7 is given ORF status, its function remaining uncertain. This CDR3 comprises 15 residues. CDR3 sequence: CASSYSVPVTWAVNF. CDR3 bases: TGTGCCAGCAGTTACTCCGTGCCGGTTACATGGGCAGTGAATTTT.

The chain employs TRBV7-9 and TRBJ1-1; 10 bases agree with TRBD1. The V and J ends lost 5 bases and 4 bases, in that order; junction bases with no gene match: 4. Germline V gene sequence: CDR1 SEHNR, CDR2 FQNEAQ (reference sequence). The CDR3 loop spans 14 amino acids. The CDR3 is CASSRGTGVTEAFF. CDR3 DNA sequence: TGTGCCAGCAGCCGTGGGACAGGGGTCACTGAAGCTTTCTTT.

Regarding this clonotype: This may be a read error: a much more frequent sequence differs by one nucleotide. The chain joins TRBV6-5 to TRBJ1-3; D gene uncertain. CDR1 and CDR2 (germline): MNHEY, SVGAGI. This CDR3 has 14 amino acids. DNA for the CDR3: TGTGCCAGCAGTTACCGGAACTCTGGAAACACCACATATTTT. As protein: CASSYRNSGNTTYF.

This clonotype was counted many times. The chain employs TRBV25-1 and TRBJ1-1; D is undetermined. CDR1 and CDR2 (germline): MGHDK, SYGVNS. The CDR3 sequence is 11 residues long. The ends were cut back, 10 bases at V and 4 bases at J, with 10 bases in the middle. CDR3 region: CATVGGTEAFF. CDR3 DNA: TGTGCCACCGTCGGTGGCACTGAAGCTTTCTTT.

This clonotype came up many times. The chain's CDR3 is CAINDRGDSNQPQHF. The CDR3 DNA is TGTGCCATCAACGACAGGGGCGATAGCAATCAGCCCCAGCATTTT. The chain couples TRBV10-3 to TRBJ1-5, with 8 bases matching TRBD1. After removal of 7 bases from V and 0 bases from J, the junction contained 5 bases not matched to a gene. From germline, CDR1 is ENHRY and CDR2 SYGVKD. The CDR3 spans 15 residues.

This clonotype was detected only a few times. The chain couples TRBV12-3 or TRBV12-4 to TRBJ1-5, with 9 bases that match TRBD1. After removal of 7 bases from V and 4 bases from J, the junction contained 8 bases not matched to a gene. There are 15 residues in the CDR3. CDR3 loop: CASTFEGTGNQPQHF. The CDR3 DNA is TGTGCCAGCACTTTCGAAGGGACAGGGAATCAGCCCCAGCATTTT.

This clonotype has a handful of counts. This chain links TRBV12-3 or TRBV12-4 with TRBJ1-2; possible D gene TRBD1, 6 bases. There are 14 residues in the CDR3. V dropped 2 bases and J dropped 0 bases, with 7 bases sitting between them. The CDR3 loop is CASSLQGTNYGYTF. For the CDR3, the DNA is TGTGCCAGCAGTTTACAGGGGACTAACTATGGCTACACCTTC.

V and J are TRBV5-6 and TRBJ1-4; D possibly corresponds to TRBD1 (5 bases). V lost 4 bases and J lost 0, with 7 bases in between. Germline lookup yields CDR1 SGHDT and CDR2 YYEEEE. The CDR3 loop spans 14 amino acids. For the CDR3, the DNA is TGTGCCAGCAGCGGGACGGCAACTAATGAAAAACTGTTTTTT. It specifies CASSGTATNEKLFF.

This chain connects TRBV5-8 to TRBJ1-4, with 7 bases matching TRBD1. Germline V gene lookup returns CDR1 SGHTS and CDR2 YDEGEE. V lost 3 bases, J lost 7 bases, and 6 bases stayed unmatched. CDR3 length equals 14 residues. CDR3 protein: CASSWDSRVEKLFF. The DNA for the CDR3 is TGTGCCAGCAGCTGGGACAGTCGGGTTGAAAAACTGTTTTTT. Complete variable domain (other parts from reference TRBV5-8 and TRBJ1-4): EAGVTQSPTHLIKTRGQQATLRCSPISGHTSVYWYQQALGLGLQFLLWYDEGEERNRGNFPPRFSGRQFPNYSSELNVNALELEDSALYLCASSWDSRVEKLFFGSGTQLSVL.

This clonotype was seen repeatedly, ten times or more. This rearrangement joins TRBV20-1 to TRBJ2-7; 7 bases line up with TRBD1. V was clipped by 1 base and J by 3 bases; unmatched bases: 12. CDR3 length: 16 amino acids. The germline V gene has CDR1 DFQATT and CDR2 SNEGSKA (reference sequence). The CDR3 spells CSARAPRQGVIYEQYF. The CDR3 region has the DNA TGCAGTGCTAGAGCCCCCCGACAGGGAGTAATCTACGAGCAGTACTTC.

This clonotype was seen only a few times. This chain joins TRBV29-1 and TRBJ1-3; D is unresolved. V lost 6 bases, J lost 2 bases, and 14 bases lay in between. This CDR3 is 14 amino acids long. In germline, CDR1 is SQVTM, CDR2 ANQGSEA. The CDR3 loop is CSVRSWQPGNTIYF. The CDR3 DNA sequence: TGCAGCGTGAGGTCGTGGCAGCCTGGAAACACCATATATTTT.

This clonotype occurred many times. The chain combines TRBV20-1 with TRBJ1-1; D is perhaps TRBD1 (6 bases). V was clipped by 2 bases and J by 1 base, with 8 bases between them. The germline gives CDR1 DFQATT, CDR2 SNEGSKA (reference sequence). The CDR3 runs 13 residues. The CDR3 nucleotides read TGCAGTGCTAGACGGGACAAGAACACTGAAGCTTTCTTT. Translation gives CSARRDKNTEAFF.

This clonotype was counted only a few times. V and J are TRBV19 and TRBJ2-1, with D possibly matching TRBD2 (7 bases). The CDR3 totals 15 residues. V was shortened by 7 bases and J by 3 bases, with 16 bases between the two germline ends. CDR1 and CDR2 from the germline V gene are LNHDA and SQIVND (reference sequence). CDR3 region: CASTPVGGDYNEQFF. CDR3 DNA sequence: TGTGCCAGTACCCCCGTAGGGGGGGACTACAATGAGCAGTTCTTC. Variable domain in full (rest from reference TRBV19 and TRBJ2-1): DGGITQSPKYLFRKEGQNVTLSCEQNLNHDAMYWYRQDPGQGLRLIYYSQIVNDFQKGDIAEGYSVSREKKESFPLTVTSAQKNPTAFYLCASTPVGGDYNEQFFGPGTRLTVL.

The gene calls are TRBV18 and TRBJ2-7; no clear D gene. This CDR3 region has 13 residues. Between the trimmed V and J ends, which lost 4 bases and 8 bases, there was a span of 15 bases. The V gene's germline CDR1 is KGHSH and CDR2 LQKENI. The CDR3 coding sequence is TGTGCCAGCTCACTCCCGGACCAACGGCAGCAGTACTTC. Amino acid sequence: CASSLPDQRQQYF.

There are many counts of this clonotype. In nucleotides, the CDR3 is TGCGCCAGCAGCTTGGAAGGGGGCCCTGGAAACACCATATATTTT. It encodes CASSLEGGPGNTIYF. The J gene is TRBJ1-3, the V gene TRBV5-1; 7 bases line up with TRBD1. Looked up from germline, CDR1 is SGHRS and CDR2 is YFSETQ. This CDR3 is built from 15 residues. With V trimmed by 0 bases and J by 2 bases, 2 bases remained unmatched.

This clonotype has a count of ten or more. The CDR3 sequence: CASSQDFTVNSPLHF. The CDR3 nucleotides are TGTGCCAGCAGCCAAGATTTTACGGTAAATTCACCCCTCCACTTT. J is TRBJ1-6 and V is TRBV3-1; D gene uncertain. Trimming pared 0 bases from V and 7 bases from J, leaving 10 bases between. Germline CDR1 LGHDT, CDR2 YNNKEL (reference sequence). The CDR3 is made up of 15 amino acids. Using reference TRBV3-1 and TRBJ1-6 for the parts outside the CDR3, the full variable domain is DTAVSQTPKYLVTQMGNDKSIKCEQNLGHDTMYWYKQDSKKFLKIMFSYNNKELIINETVPNRFSPKSPDKAHLNLHINSLELGDSAVYFCASSQDFTVNSPLHFGNGTRLTVT.

This clonotype has a count of ten or more. The chain links TRBV6-1 to TRBJ2-7; D is uncertain. This CDR3 is built from 15 residues. Looked up from germline, CDR1 is MNHNS and CDR2 is SASEGT. The germline V and J ends were trimmed by 6 bases and 2 bases, with 17 bases remaining between them. CDR3: CASSHEFMPTYEQYF. CDR3 coding DNA: TGTGCCAGCAGCCATGAGTTTATGCCGACCTACGAGCAGTACTTC.

This clonotype was seen a handful of times. The V and J genes are TRBV7-9 and TRBJ1-2; TRBD1 might be the D (5 bases). The germline V and J ends were trimmed by 1 base and 2 bases, with 11 bases remaining between them. This CDR3 has 15 residues. Germline V gene sequence: CDR1 SEHNR, CDR2 FQNEAQ (reference sequence). The chain's CDR3 is CASSLVGLVNYGYTF. The CDR3 nucleotides are TGTGCCAGCAGCTTAGTGGGGCTAGTGAACTATGGCTACACCTTC.

V is TRBV6-1 and J is TRBJ1-1, with D unclear. The CDR3 totals 14 residues. Looked up from germline, CDR1 is MNHNS and CDR2 is SASEGT. Trimming pared 2 bases from V and 1 base from J, leaving 8 bases between. The CDR3 nucleotides are TGTGCCAGCAGTGAATGGTCAGGGAACACTGAAGCTTTCTTT. Translation: CASSEWSGNTEAFF.

This clonotype has a count of ten or more. The chain couples TRBV6-2 or TRBV6-3 to TRBJ2-3, with 7 nucleotides matching TRBD2. This CDR3 is 15 amino acids long. V lost 2 bases to trimming and J lost 2 bases; unmatched junction nucleotides: 4. Germline lookup yields CDR1 MNHEY and CDR2 SVGEGT. CDR3 bases: TGTGCCAGCAGTTACAGAGCGGGGCCCACAGATACGCAGTATTTT. As protein: CASSYRAGPTDTQYF.

Regarding this clonotype: A much larger clone differs by one base, so this may be a read error. The rearrangement uses TRBV2 and TRBJ1-2; 7 bases line up with TRBD1. The germline V gene encodes CDR1 SNHLY and CDR2 FYNNEI. This CDR3 has 12 amino acids. The junction had 5 bases not matched to a gene; V was cut back by 8 bases and J by 5 bases. The CDR3 protein is CASGSGGYGYTF. CDR3 nucleotides: TGTGCCAGCGGATCAGGGGGTTATGGCTACACCTTC. Full variable domain (rest looked up from reference TRBV2 and TRBJ1-2): EPEVTQTPSHQVTQMGQEVILRCVPISNHLYFYWYRQILGQKVEFLVSFYNNEISEKSEIFDDQFSVERPDGSNFTLKIRSTKLEDSAMYFCASGSGGYGYTFGSGTRLTVV.

This clonotype was observed many times. This sequence joins TRBV21-1 and TRBJ2-7; the DNA was not compared with TRBD2, the D call given in the table. TRBV21-1 is described as a pseudogene. The CDR3 consists of 15 residues. CDR3 nucleotides: TGTGCCAGCAGTCATGGAGTCCTCTTCTCCTACGAGCAGTACTTC. It specifies CASSHGVLFSYEQYF.